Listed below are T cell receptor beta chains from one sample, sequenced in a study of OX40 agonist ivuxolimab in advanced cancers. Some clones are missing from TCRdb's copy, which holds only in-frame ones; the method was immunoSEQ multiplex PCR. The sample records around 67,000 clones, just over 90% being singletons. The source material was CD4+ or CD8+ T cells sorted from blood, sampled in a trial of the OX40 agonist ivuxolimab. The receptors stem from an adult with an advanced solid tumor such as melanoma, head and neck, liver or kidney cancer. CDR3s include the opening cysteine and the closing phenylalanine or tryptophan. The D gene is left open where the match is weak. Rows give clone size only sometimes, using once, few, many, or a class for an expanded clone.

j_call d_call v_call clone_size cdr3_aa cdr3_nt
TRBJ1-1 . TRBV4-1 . CASSLDLGAPNTEAFF TGCGCCAGCAGCCTGGATTTAGGGGCCCCGAACACTGAAGCTTTCTTT
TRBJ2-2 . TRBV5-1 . CASSSDGELFF TGCGCCAGCAGCTCTGATGGGGAGCTGTTTTTT
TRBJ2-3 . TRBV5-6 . CASSLVGWGEPTDTQYF TGTGCCAGCAGCTTGGTTGGGTGGGGGGAACCAACAGATACGCAGTATTTT
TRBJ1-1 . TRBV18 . CASSPGATQGAFF TGTGCCAGCTCACCTGGGGCCACCCAGGGCGCTTTCTTT
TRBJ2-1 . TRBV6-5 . CASRGGFEQFF TGTGCCAGCAGGGGGGGTTTCGAGCAGTTCTTC
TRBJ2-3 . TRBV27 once CASSRQGPDTQYF TGTGCCAGCAGTCGTCAAGGCCCAGATACGCAGTATTTT
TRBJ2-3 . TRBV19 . CASSSFGGTDTQYF TGTGCCAGTAGCTCCTTTGGCGGAACAGATACGCAGTATTTT
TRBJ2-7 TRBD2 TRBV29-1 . CSVAGTNAFNEQYF TGCAGCGTAGCCGGGACTAACGCATTTAACGAGCAGTACTTC
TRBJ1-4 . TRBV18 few CASSPMRETTNEKLFF TGTGCCAGCTCACCAATGAGGGAAACAACTAATGAAAAACTGTTTTTT
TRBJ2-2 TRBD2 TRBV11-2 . CASSLSAGEGPGELFF TGTGCCAGCAGCTTATCGGCGGGAGAAGGGCCCGGGGAGCTGTTTTTT
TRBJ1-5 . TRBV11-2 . CASSFDSSQPQHF TGTGCCAGCAGCTTCGACAGCTCACAGCCCCAGCATTTT
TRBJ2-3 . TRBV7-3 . CASSFYGDTQYF TGTGCCAGCAGCTTTTATGGAGATACGCAGTATTTT
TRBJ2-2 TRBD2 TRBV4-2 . CASSRDSGSGGNTGELFF TGTGCCAGCAGCCGGGATAGTGGGAGCGGGGGGAACACCGGGGAGCTGTTTTTT
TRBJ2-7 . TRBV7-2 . CASSLEGSSLYEQYF TGTGCCAGCAGCTTAGAAGGCAGCAGCCTCTACGAGCAGTACTTC
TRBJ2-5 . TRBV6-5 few CASTPRAGETQYF TGTGCCAGCACCCCCCGGGCAGGGGAGACCCAGTACTTC
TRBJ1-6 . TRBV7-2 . CASTNPGAKGSPLHF TGTGCCAGCACCAACCCCGGGGCAAAGGGCTCACCCCTCCACTTT
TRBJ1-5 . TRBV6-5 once CASSPDPQPQHF TGTGCCAGCAGTCCTGATCCGCAGCCCCAGCATTTT
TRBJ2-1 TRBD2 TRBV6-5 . CASSLAGGFNEQFF TGTGCCAGCAGTTTGGCGGGAGGGTTCAATGAGCAGTTCTTC
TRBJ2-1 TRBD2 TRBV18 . CASSPPLAGVTDNEQFF TGTGCCAGCTCACCACCATTGGCGGGAGTAACGGACAATGAGCAGTTCTTC
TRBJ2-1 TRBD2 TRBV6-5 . CASRTIGTSGEQFF TGTGCCAGCAGGACTATTGGGACTAGCGGTGAGCAGTTCTTC
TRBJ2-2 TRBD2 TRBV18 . CASSRLSPGLATGELFF TGTGCCAGCTCACGCCTCTCTCCGGGACTAGCGACCGGGGAGCTGTTTTTT
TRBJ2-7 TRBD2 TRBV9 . CASSVSLAGGDHEQYF TGTGCCAGCAGCGTATCACTAGCGGGAGGTGACCACGAGCAGTACTTC
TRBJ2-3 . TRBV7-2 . CASSLDLATADTQYF TGTGCCAGCAGCTTAGACCTGGCTACCGCAGATACGCAGTATTTT
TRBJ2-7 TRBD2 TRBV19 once CASSMALAAYEQYF TGTGCCAGTAGTATGGCACTAGCGGCGTACGAGCAGTACTTC
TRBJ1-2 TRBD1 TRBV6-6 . CASSSPGQGTYGYTF TGTGCCAGCAGTTCTCCGGGACAGGGGACCTATGGCTACACCTTC
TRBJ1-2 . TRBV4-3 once CASSQDLAQGGVHTF TGCGCCAGCAGCCAAGATCTCGCGCAGGGTGGTGTCCACACCTTC
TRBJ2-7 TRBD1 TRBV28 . CASSLSGTGVYEQYF TGTGCCAGCAGTTTATCTGGGACAGGGGTGTACGAGCAGTACTTC
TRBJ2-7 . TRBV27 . CASSLEGNPYEQYF TGTGCCAGCAGTTTGGAAGGGAACCCCTACGAGCAGTACTTC
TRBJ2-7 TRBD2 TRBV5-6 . CASSLSGLAGVPQYF TGTGCCAGCAGCCTATCGGGACTAGCGGGAGTCCCGCAGTACTTC
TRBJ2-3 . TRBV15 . CATSSQGRYTDTQYF TGTGCCACCAGCAGTCAGGGCAGATACACAGATACGCAGTATTTT
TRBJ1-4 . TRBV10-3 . CAISESGRDREKLFF TGTGCCATCAGTGAGTCTGGCAGGGACCGGGAAAAACTGTTTTTT
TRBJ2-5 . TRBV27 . CASSFDGAVETQYF TGTGCCAGCAGTTTCGACGGGGCGGTAGAGACCCAGTACTTC
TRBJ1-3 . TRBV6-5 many CASSSAPSGNTIYF TGTGCCAGCAGTTCTGCGCCCTCTGGAAACACCATATATTTT
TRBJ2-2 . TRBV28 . CASSSAPGLKTNTGELFF TGTGCCAGCAGTTCCGCCCCAGGGCTAAAAACGAACACCGGGGAGCTGTTTTTT
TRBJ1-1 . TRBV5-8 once CASSLSGLNTEAFF TGTGCCAGCAGCTTGAGCGGATTGAACACTGAAGCTTTCTTT
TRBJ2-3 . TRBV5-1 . CASSRPKDYRLGTDTQYF TGCGCCAGCAGCCGTCCGAAGGACTACCGGCTGGGCACAGATACGCAGTATTTT
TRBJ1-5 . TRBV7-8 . CASSLLAGSNQPQHF TGTGCCAGCAGCTTATTAGCGGGTAGCAATCAGCCCCAGCATTTT
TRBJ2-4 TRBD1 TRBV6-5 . CASSQQGTNIQYF TGTGCCAGCAGCCAACAGGGGACAAACATTCAGTACTTC
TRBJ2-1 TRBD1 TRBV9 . CASSARDSSNEQFF TGTGCCAGCAGCGCCCGGGACAGTTCCAATGAGCAGTTCTTC
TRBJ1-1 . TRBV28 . CASSLVGNTEAFF TGTGCCAGCAGTTTAGTCGGGAACACTGAAGCTTTCTTT
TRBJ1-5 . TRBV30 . CAWRGIWRSQPQHF TGTGCCTGGAGAGGTATTTGGAGGAGCCAGCCCCAGCATTTT
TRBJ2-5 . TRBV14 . CASSLLGGEETQYF TGTGCCAGCAGCCTTCTCGGGGGTGAGGAGACCCAGTACTTC
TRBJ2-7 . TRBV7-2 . CASSLFKQPYEQYF TGTGCCAGCAGCTTATTTAAACAGCCCTACGAGCAGTACTTC
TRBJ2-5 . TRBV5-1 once CASSTRGDQETQYF TGCGCCAGCAGCACGAGGGGGGACCAAGAGACCCAGTACTTC
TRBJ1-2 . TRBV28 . CASSFRTNYGYTF TGTGCCAGCAGTTTCCGTACTAACTATGGCTACACCTTC